The entry below describes one T cell receptor (beta chain). Its antigen is currently unknown. The data derive from a study of T cell responses to AZD1222 COVID-19 vaccine. Study-wide results and caveats: There were mostly white British donors and more females than males, and clonal diversity was possibly underestimated. Seropositive status at baseline applied to only 6 or 7 AZD1222 recipients. Unmutated variant regions reportedly attract nearly half of all spike-specific TCRs.

This CDR3 has 13 amino acids. Germline CDR1 SGHAT, CDR2 FQNNGV. The V end lost 0 bases, the J end lost 5 bases, and 8 bases lay between the germline ends. Only in-frame clones appear in the TCRdb table, and some are missing; sequencing was by immunoSEQ multiplex PCR. This sample has 120,000 or so clones; 92% occur once, and the top ten carry about 1.1%. This chain joins TRBV11-2 and TRBJ2-7; no firm D call. This clonotype was obtained from an adult in good health. Sequenced here: peripheral blood, sampled on day 0 of AZD1222 vaccination. CDR3: CASSLDRSNEQYF. In DNA, the CDR3 is TGTGCCAGCAGCTTAGATCGGTCTAACGAGCAGTACTTC. Full variable domain (rest looked up from reference TRBV11-2 and TRBJ2-7): EAGVAQSPRYKIIEKRQSVAFWCNPISGHATLYWYQQILGQGPKLLIQFQNNGVVDDSQLPKDRFSAERLKGVDSTLKIQPAKLEDSAVYLCASSLDRSNEQYFGPGTRLTVT.